These T cell receptor beta chains were read from a single sample in a study of blood T cell repertoires in COVID-19. The data were produced by immunoSEQ multiplex PCR, yet TCRdb's version contains in-frame clones alone and is incomplete. The sample lists about 70,000 clones, around 86% occurring once. The sequenced material came from peripheral blood. Every receptor here comes from a human donor in a cohort sampled during active COVID-19. Both conserved end residues are part of each CDR3. D genes are given only for firm matches. A clone size is listed for some rows: how often the clone was seen (once, few, many), or a class if it is expanded.

d_gene	abundance	v_gene	j_gene	CDR3aa	CDR3nt
.	few	TRBV24-1	TRBJ1-5	CATSDPQGNSNQPQHF	TGTGCCACCAGTGACCCGCAGGGAAATAGCAATCAGCCCCAGCATTTT
.	.	TRBV3-1/TRBV3-2	TRBJ2-7	CASSQVGGEQYF	TGTGCCAGCAGCCAAGTGGGGGGCGAGCAGTACTTC
TRBD2	.	TRBV5-5	TRBJ2-7	CASSLPSGGAFDEQYF	TGTGCCAGCAGCTTGCCTAGCGGGGGGGCTTTCGACGAGCAGTACTTC
.	.	TRBV3-1/TRBV3-2	TRBJ2-3	CASSQVRAGWTDTQYF	TGTGCCAGCAGCCAAGTGAGGGCGGGTTGGACAGATACGCAGTATTTT
.	few	TRBV6-4	TRBJ2-1	CASGVDEGGNEQFF	TGTGCCAGCGGGGTTGACGAGGGCGGCAATGAGCAGTTCTTC
TRBD1	once	TRBV27	TRBJ2-3	CASKRGRGSTDTQYF	TGTGCCAGCAAAAGGGGGCGTGGAAGCACAGATACGCAGTATTTT
TRBD1	few	TRBV4-1	TRBJ2-7	CASSQDRTGAYEQYF	TGCGCCAGCAGCCAAGACCGGACAGGGGCCTACGAGCAGTACTTC
.	.	TRBV12-3/TRBV12-4	TRBJ1-1	CASSSRQEAFF	TGTGCCAGCAGTTCACGACAGGAAGCTTTCTTT
.	.	TRBV5-1	TRBJ1-3	CASSLAGAGNTIYF	TGCGCCAGCAGCTTGGCAGGGGCTGGAAACACCATATATTTT
.	.	TRBV4-1	TRBJ1-1	CASSQDPGGNTEAFF	TGCGCCAGCAGCCAAGACCCCGGGGGTAACACTGAAGCTTTCTTT
TRBD2	.	TRBV9	TRBJ2-5	CASSVSGGPQETQYF	TGTGCCAGCAGCGTTAGCGGGGGCCCCCAAGAGACCCAGTACTTC
TRBD1	.	TRBV9	TRBJ2-3	CASSVKDRAADTQYF	TGTGCCAGCAGCGTAAAGGACAGGGCGGCAGATACGCAGTATTTT
TRBD2	.	TRBV7-2	TRBJ2-3	CASSTRLAGEADTQYF	TGTGCCAGCAGCACAAGACTAGCGGGGGAGGCAGATACGCAGTATTTT
TRBD1	.	TRBV19	TRBJ1-2	CASINPGQGIYGYTF	TGTGCCAGTATTAACCCCGGACAGGGGATATATGGCTACACCTTC
TRBD1	.	TRBV19	TRBJ2-1	CASSQGTGGIHEQFF	TGTGCCAGTAGCCAAGGGACAGGGGGTATTCATGAGCAGTTCTTC
TRBD1	.	TRBV27	TRBJ1-4	CASSPGQFNEKLFF	TGTGCCAGCAGTCCGGGACAGTTTAATGAAAAACTGTTTTTT
TRBD2	.	TRBV3-1/TRBV3-2	TRBJ2-1	CASSLAGFNEQFF	TGTGCCAGCAGCCTAGCGGGGTTCAATGAGCAGTTCTTC
.	.	TRBV4-3	TRBJ1-1	CASSQEFGGEEAEAFF	TGCGCCAGCAGCCAAGAGTTTGGGGGGGAAGAGGCTGAAGCTTTCTTT
TRBD2	once	TRBV7-8	TRBJ2-3	CASSRLAGGDTQYF	TGTGCCAGCAGTCGACTAGCGGGGGGGGATACGCAGTATTTT
.	.	TRBV18	TRBJ1-5	CASSPRTRSNQPQHF	TGTGCCAGCTCACCACGGACACGTAGCAATCAGCCCCAGCATTTT
TRBD1	.	TRBV7-9	TRBJ1-1	CASSLGGTDTEAFF	TGTGCCAGCAGCTTAGGGGGGACAGACACTGAAGCTTTCTTT
TRBD2	.	TRBV7-8	TRBJ2-1	CASSLVDSGVRGGEQFF	TGTGCCAGCAGCTTAGTGGATAGCGGGGTACGGGGGGGTGAGCAGTTCTTC
.	many	TRBV19	TRBJ1-2	CASSTQGRGYTF	TGTGCCAGTAGTACACAGGGTCGAGGCTACACCTTC
TRBD2	.	TRBV4-3	TRBJ2-3	CASSPTSGSTDTQYF	TGCGCCAGCAGCCCGACTAGCGGCAGCACAGATACGCAGTATTTT
.	once	TRBV4-1	TRBJ1-1	CASSQFKGAEAFF	TGCGCCAGCAGCCAATTTAAGGGGGCTGAAGCTTTCTTT
.	.	TRBV19	TRBJ2-7	CASSLWGGEQYF	TGTGCCAGTAGCTTGTGGGGCGGCGAGCAGTACTTC